This record looks at one T cell receptor beta chain sequence and its context. The CDR3 regions of TCR beta were amplified from RNA transcripts. The HTBI primer set was used in a first-round RT-PCR of the TCR CDR3. TCRdb itself ran the multiplex PCR reads through MiXCR, one entry per CDR3 protein. The sample yields over 500,000 distinct CDR3 sequences, roughly 15% seen once. Graves' hyperthyroidism without ophthalmopathy progression within 18 months was termed stable. The data stem from a study of T cells in Graves' hyperthyroidism and ophthalmopathy. This receptor was taken from a middle-aged woman with Graves' hyperthyroidism. The sample consisted of blood.

The CDR3 region has the DNA TGTGCCAGCACCACGGGGACGGCTGAAGCTTTCTTT. It codes for CASTTGTAEAFF. The rearrangement joins TRBV6-2 or TRBV6-3 to TRBJ1-1, with D possibly TRBD1 on 5 matching bases. Trimming pared 7 bases from V and 6 bases from J, leaving 12 bases between. In germline, CDR1 is MNHEY, CDR2 SVGEGT. The length of the CDR3 is 12 residues.